Listed below are T cell receptor beta chains from one sample, sequenced in a study of T cell repertoires in cytomegalovirus infection. One entry per CDR3 protein, called by TCRdb with MiXCR from the reads. The sample contains under 100,000 distinct CDR3 sequences, roughly 3.5% of which appear only once. Sequenced material: PBMCs. Source of these receptors: a human donor in good health (CMV status not recorded). Some clones in this sample may be carry-over from other donors' samples. The CDR3 runs from the conserved cysteine through the conserved F or W. Some rows have no size entry. The others give once, few or many, or a class for an expanded clone.

TRBV6-1	TRBJ1-5	many	15	CASSEGQGGNQPQHF
TRBV7-2	TRBJ2-1	many	16	CASSPASPSSYNEQFF
TRBV19	TRBJ1-2	many	10	CASSQGTYTF
TRBV7-2	TRBJ1-2	many	15	CASSQTTRTVYGYTF
TRBV7-2	TRBJ2-3	-	12	CASSPRADTQYF
TRBV7-2	TRBJ1-1	many	12	CASSPKNTEAFF
TRBV7-2	TRBJ1-4	many	15	CASSAGQGFGLKLFF
TRBV12-3/TRBV12-4	TRBJ2-5	many	13	CASSLIEGETQYF
TRBV19	TRBJ1-5	many	16	CASSIRTIQMGQPQHF
TRBV29-1	TRBJ2-7	many	15	CSVPGTSEDSYEQYF
TRBV7-2	TRBJ2-7	many	14	CASSLERGGGEQYF
TRBV28	TRBJ2-7	many	15	CASSLSGQVVGEQYF
TRBV7-2	TRBJ2-3	many	16	CASTTFRRTSTDTQYF
TRBV7-3	TRBJ2-7	many	15	CASSQGSKPSAEQYF
TRBV7-2	TRBJ1-5	many	15	CASSLEYGRNQPQHF
TRBV4-3	TRBJ1-1	many	14	CASSQFTGSTEAFF
TRBV7-2	TRBJ2-7	-	16	CASSLAGTSSAYEQYF
TRBV7-6	TRBJ2-7	many	16	CASSPGGRGLSYEQYF
TRBV7-2	TRBJ1-1	medium-sized	17	CASRLPPAGGMNTEAFF
TRBV28	TRBJ1-2	few	12	CASSLGGVGGTF
TRBV2	TRBJ1-2	many	14	CASSPSTGNYGYTF
TRBV12-3/TRBV12-4	TRBJ2-5	many	15	CASNGGGGGGETQYF
TRBV6-2/TRBV6-3	TRBJ1-5	many	14	CASSLDSAGRPQHF
TRBV19	TRBJ2-3	many	13	CASQAAASDTQYF
TRBV12-5	TRBJ2-3	many	19	CASATSLGRASASTDTQYF
TRBV19	TRBJ2-2	many	13	CASSIPLPGELFF
TRBV27	TRBJ2-7	many	13	CASSGGDSYEQYF
TRBV7-2	TRBJ1-5	many	14	CASSRDRDNQPQHF
TRBV20-1	TRBJ2-3	many	15	CSAESLSGDTDTQYF
TRBV19	TRBJ1-5	many	18	CASSIVAVPGGGNQPQHF
TRBV12-3/TRBV12-4	TRBJ1-2	many	15	CASSLRTVFNSGYTF
TRBV6-4	TRBJ2-3	many	15	CASSESGSSTDTQYF
TRBV12-3/TRBV12-4	TRBJ1-1	many	13	CASSTLEGTEAFF
TRBV10-3	TRBJ1-4	many	15	CAISDWELGERELFF
TRBV6-8	TRBJ1-6	many	15	CASSYSGRRNSPLHF
TRBV7-8	TRBJ1-3	many	15	CASSNRGWTGNTIYF
TRBV2	TRBJ1-2	many	9	CAINYGYTF
TRBV12-3/TRBV12-4	TRBJ2-3	many	15	CASSLPQGDTDTQYF
TRBV2	TRBJ1-5	many	16	CASRHDRANSNQPQHF
TRBV6-5	TRBJ1-1	many	13	CASSYPGHREAFF
TRBV27	TRBJ1-5	many	17	CASSPLGGWGKNQPQHF